This passage covers 8 T cell receptor beta chains from one sample sequenced in a study of cytomegalovirus exposure and HLA in healthy donors. The PCR was carried out with 60 Vbeta primers and 13 Jbeta primers. Produced via immunoSEQ multiplex PCR; TCRdb's table is partial and in-frame only. The sample includes about 120,000 clones, 15% of them seen just once. Sequences were obtained from PBMCs. These receptor sequences come from a woman between 18 and 29 years old in good health and CMV-seronegative.

In this sample, this clone turned up a few times. The chain carries TRBV29-1 and TRBJ2-1; 8 nucleotides align to TRBD1. Per germline, CDR1 SQVTM and CDR2 ANQGSEA. V trimming: 7 bases; J trimming: 4 bases; junction bases outside the gene matches: 3. This CDR3 region has 12 residues. CDR3 loop: CSARDRYNEQFF. For the CDR3, the DNA is TGCAGCGCCCGGGACAGGTACAATGAGCAGTTCTTC.

This clone was seen only a few times. CDR3 in DNA: TGTGCCAGCAGCTTAGGCACTTTCTCTCACAATGAGCAGTTCTTC. Its translation: CASSLGTFSHNEQFF. This sequence joins TRBV7-2 and TRBJ2-1; D is ambiguous. In germline, CDR1 is SGHTA, CDR2 FQGNSA. Deletions cut 1 base from V and 5 bases from J, with 12 bases between. The CDR3 is made up of 15 amino acids.

A few counts support this clone. The CDR3 spells CASSPAGSSYEQYF. In DNA, the CDR3 is TGTGCCAGCAGTCCGGCCGGGAGCTCCTACGAGCAGTACTTC. The J gene is TRBJ2-7, the V gene TRBV28; D possibly corresponds to TRBD2 (6 bases). The CDR3 runs 14 residues. V lost 5 bases and J 0 bases, leaving 11 bases between the germline ends. Germline loops: CDR1 MDHEN, CDR2 SYDVKM.

The chain joins TRBV5-6 to TRBJ1-2; D is unclear. The V end was cut by 0 bases, the J end by 6 bases, with 6 bases between. Germline V lookup: CDR1 SGHDT, CDR2 YYEEEE. The CDR3 runs 12 residues. Here the CDR3 DNA reads TGTGCCAGCAGCTTGGCTCGGGATGGCTACACCTTC. This encodes CASSLARDGYTF.

This clone was counted many times. The same CDR3 can be traced to other DNA sequences in this sample. CDR3 bases: TGTGCCAGCAGTGACGGGGGGGGCACAGATACGCAGTATTTT. It is translated as CASSDGGGTDTQYF. This sequence joins TRBV6-4 and TRBJ2-3; 7 bases agree with TRBD2. The germline CDR1 and CDR2 sequences are MRHNA and SNTAGT. The CDR3 is 14 amino acids. V shed 2 bases and J 1 base; nucleotides not matched to a gene: 0.

There are a few counts of this clone. The chain carries TRBV5-1 and TRBJ2-5, with 9 bases that match TRBD1. After removal of 4 bases from V and 5 bases from J, the junction contained 9 bases not matched to a gene. Germline CDR1 and CDR2: SGHRS and YFSETQ. This CDR3 comprises 15 residues. The CDR3: CASSPQPGQGETQYF. CDR3 coding DNA: TGCGCCAGCAGCCCACAACCCGGACAGGGGGAGACCCAGTACTTC. Full variable domain (remainder filled in from reference TRBV5-1 and TRBJ2-5): KAGVTQTPRYLIKTRGQQVTLSCSPISGHRSVSWYQQTPGQGLQFLFEYFSETQRNKGNFPGRFSGRQFSNSRSEMNVSTLELGDSALYLCASSPQPGQGETQYFGPGTRLLVL.

The table lists this clone with a count of one. This CDR3 is missing its conserved last phenylalanine or tryptophan, likely due to a read error. The chain is built from TRBV20-1 and TRBJ1-1; the D gene is possibly TRBD1 (5 bases). There are 11 residues in the CDR3. Germline V gene sequence: CDR1 DFQATT, CDR2 SNEGSKA (reference sequence). V dropped 4 bases and J dropped 5 bases, with 8 bases sitting between them. CDR3 DNA sequence: TGCAGTGCTAACGGGGGAACTGAAGCTTTCTTG. Amino acids: CSANGGTEAFL.

This clone turned up a few times. The V call is TRBV28, the J call TRBJ1-2, with a tentative D call TRBD1 (6 bases). Germline loops: CDR1 MDHEN, CDR2 SYDVKM. The germline V and J ends were trimmed by 4 bases and 3 bases, with 15 bases remaining between them. This CDR3 spans 15 amino acids. The CDR3 loop is CASSSPWTAHYGYTF. The CDR3 coding sequence is TGTGCCAGCAGTTCACCTTGGACAGCCCACTATGGCTACACCTTC.